This TCR beta chain was captured in a study of OX40 agonist ivuxolimab in advanced cancers. Assay used: immunoSEQ multiplex PCR; TCRdb lists only in-frame clones, some missing. The sample contains approximately 14,000 clones, about 77% of which appear only once. Germline CDR1 is PRHDT and CDR2 is FYEKMQ (reference sequence). The CDR3 length is 15 residues. Losses at the gene ends were 5 bases for V and 3 bases for J; bases not matched to a gene: 8. Patients were excluded for autoimmune disease history or systemic immunosuppression. This TCR was sampled from an adult with an advanced solid tumor such as melanoma, head and neck, liver or kidney cancer. The V and J genes are TRBV13 and TRBJ2-3, with TRBD2 identical over 7 bases. The sequencing here drew on CD4+ or CD8+ T cells sorted from blood, taken in a trial of the OX40 agonist ivuxolimab. The CDR3: CASSHTAGVTDTQYF. As DNA, the CDR3 is TGTGCCAGCAGCCACACTGCGGGAGTTACAGATACGCAGTATTTT. Variable domain in full (rest from reference TRBV13 and TRBJ2-3): AAGVIQSPRHLIKEKRETATLKCYPIPRHDTVYWYQQGPGQDPQFLISFYEKMQSDKGSIPDRFSAQQFSDYHSELNMSSLELGDSALYFCASSHTAGVTDTQYFGPGTRLTVL.